This T cell receptor beta chain was retrieved from a study of T cell changes during pregnancy in multiple sclerosis. The data were produced by immunoSEQ multiplex PCR, yet TCRdb's version contains in-frame clones alone and is incomplete. The repertoire holds 69,000 or so clones, with 90% to 95% as singletons. The CDR3 contains 15 residues. The ends lost 3 bases at V and 4 bases at J; junction bases unmatched: 4. Germline CDR1 reads SGHTS; CDR2 reads YDEGEE. Sequenced here: CD4+ T cells from peripheral blood mononuclear cells, sampled in the third trimester of pregnancy. The sequence came from a female donor in good health, enrolled as a control in a pregnancy study. The chain links TRBV5-8 to TRBJ2-5; 12 bases match TRBD1. The CDR3 nucleotides read TGTGCCAGCAGCTCGGGACAGGGGGCGTCAGAGACCCAGTACTTC. Translated: CASSSGQGASETQYF.